The rows below give T cell receptor beta chains drawn from one sample of a study of spatial heterogeneity in lung cancer. TCRdb re-derived calls from the 5' RACE reads in MiXCR, one entry per CDR3 protein. Of roughly 80,000 distinct CDR3 sequences in the sample, about 12% were seen once. The sequenced sample was PBMCs, obtained at surgery. The source of these receptors is a male donor with early-stage non-small cell lung cancer. Each CDR3 is given with its conserved first and last residue. The D gene is left open where the match is weak. Size is stated for part of the rows, as once, few or many counts, or as a class when the clone is expanded.

abundance: .; j_gene: TRBJ2-2; d_gene: TRBD2; v_gene: TRBV4-1; CDR3nt: TGCGCCAGCAGCCAAGAAAGACTAGCGGGAGGCGGGGAGCTGTTTTTT; CDR3aa: CASSQERLAGGGELFF
abundance: many; j_gene: TRBJ2-7; d_gene: TRBD1; v_gene: TRBV6-2/TRBV6-3; CDR3nt: TGTGCCAGCAGTTCGGGACAGCTAAACGAGCAGTACTTC; CDR3aa: CASSSGQLNEQYF
abundance: few; j_gene: TRBJ1-1; d_gene: .; v_gene: TRBV24-1; CDR3nt: TGTGCCACCAGTACAGACCTGAACACTGAAGCTTTCTTT; CDR3aa: CATSTDLNTEAFF
abundance: .; j_gene: TRBJ2-1; d_gene: .; v_gene: TRBV27; CDR3nt: TGTGCCAGCAGTGCCCCGGGCAGTACGAATGAGCAGTTCTTC; CDR3aa: CASSAPGSTNEQFF
abundance: few; j_gene: TRBJ1-4; d_gene: TRBD1; v_gene: TRBV2; CDR3nt: TGTGCCAGCTGCCGGGACAGGGGGCATGAAAAACTGTTTTTT; CDR3aa: CASCRDRGHEKLFF
abundance: many; j_gene: TRBJ1-2; d_gene: .; v_gene: TRBV20-1; CDR3nt: TGCAGTGCTCCGCACCCCGCGGAAGGCTACACCTTC; CDR3aa: CSAPHPAEGYTF
abundance: .; j_gene: TRBJ2-2; d_gene: TRBD2; v_gene: TRBV4-2; CDR3nt: TGTGCCAGCAGCGCTCTGGGACTAGTAGCGAACACCGGGGAGCTGTTTTTT; CDR3aa: CASSALGLVANTGELFF
abundance: .; j_gene: TRBJ2-2; d_gene: TRBD1; v_gene: TRBV11-1; CDR3nt: TGTGCCAGCAGCCCTGGACAGGGCAACACCGGGGAGCTGTTTTTT; CDR3aa: CASSPGQGNTGELFF
abundance: few; j_gene: TRBJ2-5; d_gene: .; v_gene: TRBV18; CDR3nt: TGTGCCAGCTCACCACCAGGCCAACCAGGAGAGACCCAGTACTTC; CDR3aa: CASSPPGQPGETQYF
abundance: once; j_gene: TRBJ2-2; d_gene: .; v_gene: TRBV7-9; CDR3nt: TGTGCCAGCAGCCTCCCAGAGAACACCGGGGAGCTGTTTTTT; CDR3aa: CASSLPENTGELFF
abundance: many; j_gene: TRBJ1-1; d_gene: .; v_gene: TRBV6-2/TRBV6-3; CDR3nt: TGTGCCAGCAGTCTCGCCGGCAGGAACACTGAAGCTTTCTTT; CDR3aa: CASSLAGRNTEAFF
abundance: few; j_gene: TRBJ2-1; d_gene: TRBD2; v_gene: TRBV6-1; CDR3nt: TGTGCCAGCAGTGAATGGGCGGGAGGGCCAAATCCGTTCTTC; CDR3aa: CASSEWAGGPNPFF
abundance: .; j_gene: TRBJ2-1; d_gene: TRBD2; v_gene: TRBV5-5; CDR3nt: TGTGCCAGCAGCTTAGGGGCGGGAGAAGGGGATGAGCAGTTCTTC; CDR3aa: CASSLGAGEGDEQFF
abundance: few; j_gene: TRBJ2-3; d_gene: TRBD2; v_gene: TRBV29-1; CDR3nt: TGCAGCGCCAGCCGGGGGGTCACAGATACGCAGTATTTT; CDR3aa: CSASRGVTDTQYF
abundance: many; j_gene: TRBJ1-1; d_gene: .; v_gene: TRBV7-9; CDR3nt: TGTGCCAGCAGCTTAGATGTAGGGTCTGAAGCTTTCTTT; CDR3aa: CASSLDVGSEAFF
abundance: .; j_gene: TRBJ2-2; d_gene: .; v_gene: TRBV15; CDR3nt: TGTGCCACCAGCAGAGATGGTCAGAGTTCTCTAACCGGGGAGCTGTTTTTT; CDR3aa: CATSRDGQSSLTGELFF
abundance: .; j_gene: TRBJ2-3; d_gene: TRBD2; v_gene: TRBV7-9; CDR3nt: TGTGCCAGCAGCTCGGTCAGCGGGGTCACAGATACGCAGTATTTT; CDR3aa: CASSSVSGVTDTQYF
abundance: .; j_gene: TRBJ2-2; d_gene: TRBD2; v_gene: TRBV19; CDR3nt: TGTGCCAGTAGGCCGGGACTAGCAGCCGGGGAGCTGTTTTTT; CDR3aa: CASRPGLAAGELFF
abundance: .; j_gene: TRBJ2-5; d_gene: TRBD2; v_gene: TRBV6-5; CDR3nt: TGTGCCAGCAGTTATAGCGGGGCGGAGACCCAGTACTTC; CDR3aa: CASSYSGAETQYF
abundance: .; j_gene: TRBJ2-2; d_gene: TRBD1; v_gene: TRBV27; CDR3nt: TGTGCCAGCGGGACAGGGTGGACCGGGGAGCTGTTTTTT; CDR3aa: CASGTGWTGELFF
abundance: once; j_gene: TRBJ2-1; d_gene: .; v_gene: TRBV7-2; CDR3nt: TGTGCCAGCAGCTCTCCGGGGCCATACAATGAGCAGTTCTTC; CDR3aa: CASSSPGPYNEQFF
abundance: many; j_gene: TRBJ1-1; d_gene: .; v_gene: TRBV12-3/TRBV12-4; CDR3nt: TGTGCCAGCAGACCCCAGGGCCTAAACACTGAAGCTTTCTTT; CDR3aa: CASRPQGLNTEAFF
abundance: .; j_gene: TRBJ1-1; d_gene: .; v_gene: TRBV3-1; CDR3nt: TGTGCCAGCAGCTTCGACCGGGCAGAAGCTTTCTTT; CDR3aa: CASSFDRAEAFF
abundance: few; j_gene: TRBJ1-2; d_gene: .; v_gene: TRBV5-6; CDR3nt: TGTGCCAGCAGCTTGGAACGGATCTATGGCTACACCTTC; CDR3aa: CASSLERIYGYTF
abundance: many; j_gene: TRBJ2-1; d_gene: TRBD2; v_gene: TRBV7-3; CDR3nt: TGTGCCAGCAGCACCGAGGGGACTAGCGGGAATGAGCAGTTCTTC; CDR3aa: CASSTEGTSGNEQFF
abundance: .; j_gene: TRBJ2-3; d_gene: .; v_gene: TRBV7-2; CDR3nt: TGTGCCAGCAGCTTAGCCCGCAGAACTAGCACAGATACGCAGTATTTT; CDR3aa: CASSLARRTSTDTQYF
abundance: .; j_gene: TRBJ2-1; d_gene: TRBD2; v_gene: TRBV18; CDR3nt: TGTGCCAGCTCACCACGGACTAGCGGGAAGAATGAGCAGTTCTTC; CDR3aa: CASSPRTSGKNEQFF
abundance: few; j_gene: TRBJ2-5; d_gene: .; v_gene: TRBV5-1; CDR3nt: TGCGCCAGCAGCTTGGTACCAGGGGGGCGAGAGACCCAGTACTTC; CDR3aa: CASSLVPGGRETQYF
abundance: many; j_gene: TRBJ1-2; d_gene: .; v_gene: TRBV5-1; CDR3nt: TGCGCCAGCAGCTTGGGGCAGGGCAGCTATGGCTACACCTTC; CDR3aa: CASSLGQGSYGYTF
abundance: many; j_gene: TRBJ2-1; d_gene: TRBD2; v_gene: TRBV20-1; CDR3nt: TGCAGTGCTAGAGGTGGGACTAGCGGGGGCCAGATCTACAATGAGCAGTTCTTC; CDR3aa: CSARGGTSGGQIYNEQFF
abundance: .; j_gene: TRBJ1-2; d_gene: .; v_gene: TRBV2; CDR3nt: TGTGCCAGCATATGGGGTCTGCTCTCTTCTAACTATGGCTACACCTTC; CDR3aa: CASIWGLLSSNYGYTF
abundance: .; j_gene: TRBJ2-2; d_gene: TRBD2; v_gene: TRBV7-3; CDR3nt: TGTGCCAGCAGCCCCCATAGCGGGACGAACACCGGGGAGCTGTTTTTT; CDR3aa: CASSPHSGTNTGELFF
abundance: .; j_gene: TRBJ2-7; d_gene: .; v_gene: TRBV20-1; CDR3nt: TGCAGTGCGCTTAAACAGGATACCTTCTACGAGCAGTACTTC; CDR3aa: CSALKQDTFYEQYF
abundance: few; j_gene: TRBJ2-1; d_gene: .; v_gene: TRBV6-2/TRBV6-3; CDR3nt: TGTGCCAGCAGACCTGGGAAGCTTCTAGCTGGCAATGAGCAGTTCTTC; CDR3aa: CASRPGKLLAGNEQFF
abundance: .; j_gene: TRBJ1-3; d_gene: .; v_gene: TRBV5-5; CDR3nt: TGTGCCAGCAGTTTAGGACAGACTGGAAACACCATATATTTT; CDR3aa: CASSLGQTGNTIYF
abundance: few; j_gene: TRBJ1-1; d_gene: .; v_gene: TRBV3-1; CDR3nt: TGTGCCAGCAGCCTGGGACTGAACACTGAAGCTTTCTTT; CDR3aa: CASSLGLNTEAFF
abundance: medium-sized; j_gene: TRBJ1-2; d_gene: .; v_gene: TRBV29-1; CDR3nt: TGCAGCGTTGAAAGGTGGACTACTAACTATGGCTACACCTTC; CDR3aa: CSVERWTTNYGYTF
abundance: many; j_gene: TRBJ1-1; d_gene: .; v_gene: TRBV29-1; CDR3nt: TGCAGCGTTGAAGATGGAGGGGACGCTGAAGCTTTCTTT; CDR3aa: CSVEDGGDAEAFF
abundance: few; j_gene: TRBJ2-1; d_gene: TRBD2; v_gene: TRBV2; CDR3nt: TGTGCCAGCAGCCTTAGACTAGCGGGGTCTGGGGATGAGCAGTTCTTC; CDR3aa: CASSLRLAGSGDEQFF